The sample holds a few counts of the clone carrying this T cell receptor beta chain. What it recognizes is unknown. Using its own MiXCR run on the RT-PCR reads, TCRdb lists one record per CDR3 protein. The sample consists of about 610,000 distinct CDR3 sequences, about 15% of them appearing once. This sample is part of a study of response to subunit inactivated influenza vaccine. Germline assignment: CDR1 SGHDN and CDR2 FVKESK. V lost 2 bases, J lost 7 bases, and 8 bases lay in between. This CDR3 spans 13 amino acids. Study-wide results and limits: Few new T cells, the authors suggested, are recruited by each seasonal influenza vaccination.

Material: PBMCs from blood, obtained roughly 12 days after vaccination. This receptor was obtained from a man over 45 who received an inactivated influenza vaccine. The V and J genes are TRBV14 and TRBJ2-2; no firm D call. The CDR3 loop reads CASSQNSRGELFF. DNA of the CDR3: TGTGCCAGCAGCCAAAATTCCCGCGGGGAGCTGTTTTTT. The entire variable domain, with the rest obtained from reference TRBV14 and TRBJ2-2, is as follows: EAGVTQFPSHSVIEKGQTVTLRCDPISGHDNLYWYRRVMGKEIKFLLHFVKESKQDESGMPNNRFLAERTGGTYSTLKVQPAELEDSGVYFCASSQNSRGELFFGEGSRLTVL.